The 23 T cell receptor beta chains below all came from one sample that was sequenced in a study of blood T cell repertoires in COVID-19. Sequencing was performed with immunoSEQ multiplex PCR; in TCRdb, only in-frame clones are kept and a portion is missing. The sample has roughly 230,000 clones, around 84% seen once. Sequencing was performed on peripheral blood. Receptors originate from a man in his forties or fifties with acute or convalescent COVID-19.

This rearrangement joins TRBV5-6 to TRBJ2-3, with TRBD2 matching 13 bases. This CDR3 is built from 14 residues. V dropped 3 bases and J dropped 13; count of bases not matched to a gene: 8. Per the germline V gene, CDR1 is SGHDT and CDR2 is YYEEEE. CDR3 in DNA: TGTGCCAGCAGCTCCGGGACTAGCGGGGTCCGGGAGTATTTT. It encodes CASSSGTSGVREYF. Full variable domain (rest looked up from reference TRBV5-6 and TRBJ2-3): DAGVTQSPTHLIKTRGQQVTLRCSPKSGHDTVSWYQQALGQGPQFIFQYYEEEERQRGNFPDRFSGHQFPNYSSELNVNALLLGDSALYLCASSSGTSGVREYFGPGTRLTVL.

This clone was observed a few times. J is TRBJ1-1 and V is TRBV7-9; D remains unclear. The CDR3 runs 14 residues. The germline V gene encodes CDR1 SEHNR and CDR2 FQNEAQ (reference sequence). Trimming left V 0 bases short and J 0 bases short, with 5 bases between. CDR3 bases: TGTGCCAGCAGCTTAGCAGAGATGAACACTGAAGCTTTCTTT. This encodes CASSLAEMNTEAFF.

This clone was seen just once. The V and J genes are TRBV11-2 and TRBJ2-1, with TRBD2 identical over 8 bases. The CDR3 contains 15 residues. V shed 5 bases and J 12 bases; nucleotides not matched to a gene: 15. Germline loops: CDR1 SGHAT, CDR2 FQNNGV. The CDR3 loop is CASSATSGLTIRQFF. The CDR3 region has the DNA TGTGCCAGCAGCGCCACTAGCGGCCTTACAATAAGGCAGTTCTTC.

This clone was recorded once. The chain carries TRBV9 and TRBJ2-1; D perhaps matches TRBD1 (6 bases). The germline CDR1 and CDR2 sequences are SGDLS and YYNGEE. Trimming shortened V by 3 bases and J by 3 bases, and 19 bases separated the two germline ends. This CDR3 region has 17 residues. CDR3 bases: TGTGCCAGCAGCGCCAAAGGGAGAGGACAGAGCTACAATGAGCAGTTCTTC. Translated, it gives CASSAKGRGQSYNEQFF.

In nucleotides, the CDR3 is TGTGCCAGCATACAAAGACAGACTGGCCTTGGCGAGCAGTACTTC. Amino acid sequence: CASIQRQTGLGEQYF. The chain links TRBV27 to TRBJ2-7; weak D call: TRBD1 (5 bases). The CDR3 sequence is 15 residues long. Germline-derived CDR1 and CDR2 are MNHEY and SMNVEV (reference sequence). The ends were cut back, 7 bases at V and 6 bases at J, with 22 bases in the middle.

V and J are TRBV29-1 and TRBJ2-1, with D possibly being TRBD1 (5 bases). Germline values: CDR1 SQVTM, CDR2 ANQGSEA. The CDR3 runs 11 residues. Trimming stripped 4 bases from V and 8 bases from J, with 9 bases between. CDR3: CSVVRVDEQFF. Written as DNA, the CDR3 is TGCAGCGTTGTCAGGGTCGATGAGCAGTTCTTC.

The J gene is TRBJ1-3, the V gene TRBV13; TRBD1 is a possible D gene (6 bases). Trimming took 3 bases from V and 4 from J, leaving 10 bases between them. CDR3 length: 14 residues. Germline CDR1 is PRHDT and CDR2 is FYEKMQ (reference sequence). CDR3 nucleotide sequence: TGTGCCAGCAGCTTGACTGGACAGGGAAACACCATATATTTT. It codes for CASSLTGQGNTIYF.

The genes are TRBV30 and TRBJ2-1, with 7 bases fitting TRBD2. V trimming: 2 bases; J trimming: 5 bases; junction bases outside the gene matches: 9. CDR1 and CDR2 (germline): GTSNPN, SVGIG (reference sequence). The CDR3 is made up of 15 amino acids. The CDR3 is CAWSPGLGRHNEQFF. DNA for the CDR3: TGTGCCTGGAGTCCCGGACTAGGGAGACACAATGAGCAGTTCTTC.

The rearrangement uses TRBV4-1 and TRBJ2-7; 7 bases are shared with TRBD1. The germline V gene encodes CDR1 MGHRA and CDR2 YSYEKL. The CDR3 is 14 residues long. V trimming: 1 base; J trimming: 3 bases; junction bases outside the gene matches: 3. CDR3 protein: CASSQVAGGYEQYF. The CDR3 nucleotides are TGCGCCAGCAGCCAAGTGGCAGGGGGCTACGAGCAGTACTTC.

As DNA, the CDR3 is TGTGCCAGCAGTGATACAGGGGGCGGCACCGGGGAGCTGTTTTTT. This gives the protein CASSDTGGGTGELFF. The chain recombines TRBV6-1 with TRBJ2-2; 9 bases agree with TRBD1. CDR3 length: 15 residues. CDR1 MNHNS and CDR2 SASEGT come from the germline V gene. Germline trimming cut 3 bases from V and 4 bases from J; bases unmatched to any gene: 3.

The rearrangement uses TRBV5-4 and TRBJ2-1; D possibly corresponds to TRBD2 (5 bases). V lost 2 bases and J lost 0, with 15 bases in between. Germline-derived CDR1 and CDR2 are SGHNT and YYREEE (reference sequence). The CDR3 runs 17 residues. CDR3 DNA: TGTGCCAGCAGCTTCCCCCCTTCGGGGAGCTCCTACAATGAGCAGTTCTTC. Its translation: CASSFPPSGSSYNEQFF.

The genes are TRBV9 and TRBJ1-5, with TRBD1 matching 8 bases. Germline V gives CDR1 SGDLS, CDR2 YYNGEE. After removal of 4 bases from V and 6 bases from J, the junction contained 9 bases not matched to a gene. The CDR3 extends over 15 amino acids. The CDR3, as DNA: TGTGCCAGCAGCCGCACAGGGGGGGAAGGTCAGCCCCAGCATTTT. Amino acid sequence: CASSRTGGEGQPQHF.

This clone was observed a single time. This chain links TRBV6-2 or TRBV6-3 with TRBJ2-1, with 7 bases that match TRBD2. This CDR3 is built from 17 residues. Trimming took 2 bases from V and 10 from J; bases not matched to a gene: 17. The V gene's germline CDR1 is MNHEY and CDR2 SVGEGT. The CDR3 sequence is CASSYAGDSRVSGEQFF. The CDR3 DNA sequence: TGTGCCAGCAGTTACGCGGGGGACTCGCGAGTGTCGGGGGAGCAGTTCTTC.

This chain connects TRBV4-3 to TRBJ1-1; D is undetermined. Looked up from germline, CDR1 is LGHNA and CDR2 is YSLEER. V was trimmed by 0 bases and J by 7 bases, leaving 15 bases between them. The CDR3 loop spans 15 amino acids. The CDR3 coding sequence is TGCGCCAGCAGCCAAGATAGGTTCTCTGACTATGAAGCTTTCTTT. It yields the protein CASSQDRFSDYEAFF.

The sample holds one count of this clone. The CDR3 is CSASRTGISQPQHF. The DNA of the CDR3 is TGCAGTGCTAGTAGGACAGGAATCTCCCAGCCCCAGCATTTT. The gene calls are TRBV20-1 and TRBJ1-5, with TRBD1 matching 7 bases. There are 14 residues in the CDR3. Germline V lookup: CDR1 DFQATT, CDR2 SNEGSKA (reference sequence). V lost 3 bases and J lost 7; bases outside the gene matches: 9.

This chain uses TRBV20-1 with TRBJ1-1, with D unclear. This CDR3 region has 11 residues. V lost 4 bases, J lost 1 base, and 4 bases lay in between. Germline-derived CDR1 and CDR2 are DFQATT and SNEGSKA (reference sequence). The DNA for the CDR3 is TGCAGTGCTACCCAGAACACTGAAGCTTTCTTT. The encoded protein is CSATQNTEAFF.

The CDR3 here is CASSLTSGGAREQYF. CDR3 nucleotide sequence: TGTGCCAGCAGCCTGACTAGCGGGGGGGCCAGAGAGCAGTACTTC. The chain uses TRBV13 and TRBJ2-7; the match to TRBD2 covers 14 bases. The CDR3 length is 15 residues. Germline CDR1 is PRHDT and CDR2 is FYEKMQ (reference sequence). Germline trimming cut 5 bases from V and 7 bases from J; bases unmatched to any gene: 7.

The V gene is TRBV15, the J gene TRBJ2-4, with D perhaps TRBD1 (6 bases). The germline CDR1 and CDR2 sequences are LNHNV and YYDKDF (reference sequence). The length of the CDR3 is 15 residues. Between the trimmed V and J ends, which lost 5 bases and 8 bases, there was a span of 19 bases. CDR3 sequence reads: CATSFEQGTQYIQYF. CDR3 DNA: TGTGCCACCAGCTTCGAACAGGGAACCCAATACATTCAGTACTTC.

The chain has TRBV30 and TRBJ1-6, with 7 bases lining up with TRBD1. V lost 3 bases, J lost 7 bases, and 6 bases stayed unmatched. CDR1 GTSNPN and CDR2 SVGIG come from the germline V gene (reference sequence). This CDR3 has 14 residues. The CDR3 DNA follows: TGTGCCTGGAGCCTGGGACAGAAAAATTCACCCCTCCACTTT. It is translated as CAWSLGQKNSPLHF. Complete variable domain (other parts from reference TRBV30 and TRBJ1-6): SQTIHQWPATLVQPVGSPLSLECTVEGTSNPNLYWYRQAAGRGLQLLFYSVGIGQISSEVPQNLSASRPQDRQFILSSKKLLLSDSGFYLCAWSLGQKNSPLHFGNGTRLTVT.

The genes are TRBV5-1 and TRBJ1-2; 8 bases are shared with TRBD1. Germline lookup yields CDR1 SGHRS and CDR2 YFSETQ. J was trimmed by 7 bases and V by 1 base; bases with no gene match: 6. The CDR3 contains 14 residues. The chain's CDR3 is CASSLTVQGVGYTF. For the CDR3, the DNA is TGCGCCAGCAGCTTGACGGTACAGGGGGTTGGCTACACCTTC.

CDR3: CAWSRTRTYEQYF. The CDR3 nucleotides read TGTGCCTGGTCCCGGACAAGAACCTACGAGCAGTACTTC. The J gene is TRBJ2-7, the V gene TRBV30; tentatively, D is TRBD1 (5 bases). Germline CDR1 GTSNPN, CDR2 SVGIG (reference sequence). V lost 5 bases to trimming and J lost 2 bases, with 13 bases between them. This CDR3 comprises 13 residues. Full variable domain (rest looked up from reference TRBV30 and TRBJ2-7): SQTIHQWPATLVQPVGSPLSLECTVEGTSNPNLYWYRQAAGRGLQLLFYSVGIGQISSEVPQNLSASRPQDRQFILSSKKLLLSDSGFYLCAWSRTRTYEQYFGPGTRLTVT.

The chain has TRBV5-1 and TRBJ1-1; 8 nucleotides align to TRBD1. Germline V lookup: CDR1 SGHRS, CDR2 YFSETQ. V gave up 0 bases and J gave up 0 bases; unmatched junction bases: 4. The CDR3 has 16 amino acids. The CDR3 DNA reads TGCGCCAGCAGCTTGGGTGGGACAGGTTTGAACACTGAAGCTTTCTTT. Protein sequence: CASSLGGTGLNTEAFF.

This chain connects TRBV7-8 to TRBJ1-1, with a tentative D call TRBD1 (6 bases). CDR3 length equals 14 residues. Germline CDR1 and CDR2: SGHVS and FQNEAQ. Trimming shortened V by 9 bases and J by 0 bases, and 14 bases separated the two germline ends. Written as DNA, the CDR3 is TGTGCCAGTACCGAGGACAGATTGAACACTGAAGCTTTCTTT. Amino acids: CASTEDRLNTEAFF.